Included here is one TCR beta chain sequence, with context. The V gene lost 8 bases and the J gene lost 5 bases, with 13 bases spanning the gap. Germline CDR1 MNHEY, CDR2 SMNVEV (reference sequence). The CDR3 has 13 residues. These data originate in a study of blood T cell repertoires in COVID-19. Turning to the study itself: T cells, B-cell-depleted T cells, or PBMCs supplied cDNA or gDNA.

Here immunoSEQ multiplex PCR was the method, and the copy in TCRdb shows in-frame clones only, minus some. The sample includes under 75,000 clones, around 88% of them seen just once. The chain combines TRBV27 with TRBJ2-1; possibly TRBD2 for D (6 bases). This receptor was identified in a woman aged 80 or over with active COVID-19. Sequenced sample: peripheral blood. CDR3 in amino acids: CASRRGVHNEQFF. The CDR3 region has the DNA TGTGCCAGCCGGCGCGGGGTTCACAATGAGCAGTTCTTC.